The entry that follows covers one T cell receptor (beta chain) sequence. Its antigen remains unidentified. Qualities for individual bases were not recorded, and no much larger clone is one base off. TCRbeta CDR3 regions were amplified from genomic DNA by means of the immunoSEQ Assay, a bias-controlled multiplex PCR. In the paper's pipeline: Within the assay, amplification of reference gene primers was used to estimate how many nucleated cells each sample contained. To quantify the absolute abundance of each unique TCRbeta CDR3 rearrangement, sequence reads were collapsed and filtered. For each sample, productive Simpson clonality was calculated as the square root of Simpson's diversity index over productive rearrangements. Held by TCRdb, this immuneACCESS table contains in-frame sequences only and omits some clones. Under half of the omission traces to an unresolved V gene where checked; the cause of the rest is unknown. V, J and clone size derive from that table, while D and trimming were established from the DNA sequence. Present in this sample are under 400,000 clones, around 90% of which were seen just once. The ten largest clonotypes hold approximately 6.2% of the sample.

The collaborating institutions used their own protocols to collect whole blood in K2EDTA tubes. For TCRbeta analysis, collaborator samples were shipped as frozen whole blood, as isolated PBMCs, or as DNA extracted from either sample type. V is reduced by 2 bases and J by 8 bases, leaving a spacing of 13 bases between them. Looking up the germline V gene yields CDR1 KGHSH and CDR2 LQKENI. From the cysteine through the phenylalanine, the CDR3 covers 15 amino acids. Of the read, only the CDR3 DNA is kept; its 45 bases are in frame from base 1. The entry originates in a study of blood T cell repertoires in COVID-19 (TCRdb year 2020). About the full investigation: Collaborator samples came from the United States, Italy and Spain and covered acute and convalescent phases of COVID-19. The prospective study material was composed of cDNA or gDNA derived from T cells, B-cell-depleted T cells, or PBMCs. Subjects who had been exposed to COVID-19, were actively infected with it, or had recovered from it provided the deeply sampled blood TCRbeta repertoires that made up the dataset. The repertoires were made available in a free public database intended to serve as a resource for research on the immune response to SARS-CoV-2. Samples were obtained from the ongoing ImmuneRACE study (first 160 participants) and from about 1,300 subjects provided by 6 global collaborators. The sample metadata nearly always contained a de-identified subject ID, COVID-19 status, age in years and sex. HLA class I and class II types, where available, came from metadata supplied by the sample provider rather than from assay-based typing.

General study outcomes and caveats: The amount of clinical and demographic metadata varied by source and participant and was provided uncurated.

The sequence came from a man aged 18 to 29 with active or convalescent COVID-19. Sequences were obtained from peripheral blood. Recombination linked TRBV18 to TRBJ1-6; the D segment could be TRBD1, given 6 matching bases. The CDR3 sequence is CASSPSTGTDSPLHF. The bases are TGTGCCAGCTCACCATCGACAGGAACCGATTCACCCCTCCACTTT.